The clone carrying this TCR beta chain was recorded many times. Antigen unknown. With 4 bases removed from V and 3 bases from J, the gap between germline ends came to 19 bases. Per the germline V gene, CDR1 is ENHRY and CDR2 is SYGVKD. The CDR3 spans 16 residues. TCRdb re-derived calls from the RT-PCR reads in MiXCR, one entry per CDR3 protein. The sample yields 500,000 to 600,000 distinct CDR3 sequences, 7.5% to 8.5% seen once. The data are from a study of response to subunit inactivated influenza vaccine. Points from the study as a whole: It was the authors' suggestion that each seasonal influenza vaccination recruits few new T cells.

The sequence was obtained from a man between 50 and 70 years old who received an inactivated influenza vaccine. This chain connects TRBV10-3 to TRBJ2-7; D perhaps matches TRBD1 (6 bases). Source: PBMCs from blood, taken roughly 24 months after vaccination. The CDR3 loop reads CAISAAGVEWVYEQYF. The CDR3 DNA follows: TGTGCCATCAGTGCGGCAGGGGTGGAGTGGGTCTACGAGCAGTACTTC.